The next 13 T cell receptor beta chains were all read from a single sample in a study of PD-1 blockade in classical Hodgkin lymphoma (TCRdb year 2020). The library came from the immunoSEQ multiplex PCR assay. Drawn from immuneACCESS, this table holds only the in-frame rearrangements with V and J called that TCRdb kept. Clones are partly lost; checked studies trace under half to an unresolved V gene and leave the rest unexplained. This sample has tens of thousands of clones in its table, and over 80% of those were observed once. The top ten hold more than 15% of the sample. Per the publication, the time point label means: cycle 4 day 1 (C4D1), after 6 weeks of nivolumab. Every trial patient had relapsed after autologous stem cell transplantation, and cohorts A, B and C differed in prior brentuximab vedotin exposure. Sequenced here: peripheral blood mononuclear cells (PBMCs), sampled before the fourth cycle of nivolumab. These receptors were obtained from a human donor with classical Hodgkin lymphoma.

The chain recombines TRBV5-6 with TRBJ2-2; D not resolved. Germline loops: CDR1 SGHDT, CDR2 YYEEEE. This CDR3 is 12 amino acids long. Trimming took 2 bases from V and 2 from J, leaving 1 base between them. The CDR3 here is CASSLNTGELFF. Here the CDR3 DNA reads TGTGCCAGCAGCTTAAACACCGGGGAGCTGTTTTTT.

This clone occurred once. V gene TRBV6-1 combines with J gene TRBJ1-3, with 9 bases lining up with TRBD1. In germline, CDR1 is MNHNS, CDR2 SASEGT. J lost 4 bases, V lost 6 bases, and 1 base had no gene match. There are 13 residues in the CDR3. CDR3 amino acids: CASRGQGGNTIYF. As DNA, the CDR3 is TGTGCCAGCAGGGGACAGGGCGGAAACACCATATATTTT.

This clone was seen once. J is TRBJ2-1 and V is TRBV11-2; D unresolved. Germline values: CDR1 SGHAT, CDR2 FQNNGV. This CDR3 spans 13 amino acids. Trimming took 1 base from V and 7 from J, leaving 8 bases between them. CDR3 bases: TGTGCCAGCAGCTTAGTCGGACGTAATGAGCAGTTCTTC. Its translation is CASSLVGRNEQFF.

This clone came up a few times. The chain carries TRBV5-6 and TRBJ2-7; 7 bases align to TRBD1. The junction had 7 bases not matched to a gene; V was cut back by 4 bases and J by 3 bases. Germline loops: CDR1 SGHDT, CDR2 YYEEEE. The CDR3 loop spans 14 amino acids. The CDR3 nucleotides are TGTGCCAGCAGCAAGACAGGGACACTCTACGAGCAGTACTTC. It specifies CASSKTGTLYEQYF. Using reference TRBV5-6 and TRBJ2-7 for the parts outside the CDR3, the full variable domain is DAGVTQSPTHLIKTRGQQVTLRCSPKSGHDTVSWYQQALGQGPQFIFQYYEEEERQRGNFPDRFSGHQFPNYSSELNVNALLLGDSALYLCASSKTGTLYEQYFGPGTRLTVT.

The chain has TRBV30 and TRBJ1-2; D unclear. V was clipped by 4 bases and J by 8 bases, with 11 bases between them. Germline V gene lookup returns CDR1 GTSNPN and CDR2 SVGIG (reference sequence). CDR3 length: 11 amino acids. DNA for the CDR3: TGTGCCTGGAAGCGGGTCGAAGGCTACACCTTC. Protein product: CAWKRVEGYTF.

The chain joins TRBV29-1 to TRBJ2-3, with 9 positions matching TRBD2. This CDR3 is built from 14 residues. The germline V gene encodes CDR1 SQVTM and CDR2 ANQGSEA. V gave up 4 bases and J gave up 6 bases; unmatched junction bases: 8. The CDR3 loop is CSVVIGLARDTQYF. The CDR3 DNA reads TGCAGCGTTGTGATCGGACTAGCGCGCGATACGCAGTATTTT.

The V gene is TRBV19, the J gene TRBJ2-1, with D perhaps matching TRBD1 (6 bases). Germline CDR1 reads LNHDA; CDR2 reads SQIVND (reference sequence). Trimming took 6 bases from V and 0 from J, leaving 12 bases between them. The CDR3 is 15 amino acids. CDR3: CASRDRWSSYNEQFF. The CDR3 DNA follows: TGTGCCAGTAGAGACAGGTGGAGCTCCTACAATGAGCAGTTCTTC. The full variable domain, in which reference TRBV19 and TRBJ2-1 provide the parts outside the CDR3, is DGGITQSPKYLFRKEGQNVTLSCEQNLNHDAMYWYRQDPGQGLRLIYYSQIVNDFQKGDIAEGYSVSREKKESFPLTVTSAQKNPTAFYLCASRDRWSSYNEQFFGPGTRLTVL.

The CDR3 DNA reads TGTGCCAGCAGCCACAGGGTAGCCGGGGAGCTGTTTTTT. Its translation: CASSHRVAGELFF. The chain links TRBV14 to TRBJ2-2; tentative D call: TRBD1 (5 bases). Germline-derived CDR1 and CDR2 are SGHDN and FVKESK. Trimming left V 3 bases short and J 6 bases short, with 8 bases between. This CDR3 contains 13 residues.

The CDR3 loop reads CASTRGLAATGELFF. The CDR3 DNA follows: TGTGCCAGTACCAGGGGACTAGCGGCCACCGGGGAGCTGTTTTTT. This rearrangement joins TRBV19 to TRBJ2-2; TRBD2 matches at 11 bases. Germline assignment: CDR1 LNHDA and CDR2 SQIVND (reference sequence). V was clipped by 7 bases and J by 4 bases; unmatched bases: 5. CDR3 length equals 15 residues. Variable domain in full (rest from reference TRBV19 and TRBJ2-2): DGGITQSPKYLFRKEGQNVTLSCEQNLNHDAMYWYRQDPGQGLRLIYYSQIVNDFQKGDIAEGYSVSREKKESFPLTVTSAQKNPTAFYLCASTRGLAATGELFFGEGSRLTVL.

The chain links TRBV7-8 to TRBJ2-1; TRBD1 might be the D (6 bases). The germline gives CDR1 SGHVS, CDR2 FQNEAQ. This CDR3 is 16 amino acids long. Trimming took 5 bases from V and 5 from J, leaving 19 bases between them. The CDR3 sequence is CASSVRDNRWDNEQFF. The CDR3 DNA reads TGTGCCAGCAGCGTACGGGACAACCGGTGGGACAATGAGCAGTTCTTC.

The V and J genes are TRBV9 and TRBJ1-2; 8 positions agree with TRBD1. CDR1 is SGDLS, CDR2 YYNGEE, per germline. CDR3 length: 16 amino acids. The ends lost 4 bases at V and 3 bases at J; junction bases unmatched: 11. The CDR3 region has the DNA TGTGCCAGCAGCCCGCTAAGACAGGGGTACGACTATGGCTACACCTTC. Translating gives CASSPLRQGYDYGYTF.

The count of this clone is one. The rearrangement links TRBV2 to TRBJ1-5; 7 bases match TRBD1. CDR1 is SNHLY, CDR2 FYNNEI, per germline. The CDR3 loop spans 15 amino acids. With 1 base clipped from V and 2 bases from J, the junction kept 2 bases outside the gene matches. CDR3 nucleotides: TGTGCCAGCAGTGAAGACAGGGGCGGCAATCAGCCCCAGCATTTT. This encodes CASSEDRGGNQPQHF.

V gene TRBV6-1 combines with J gene TRBJ2-7, with 10 bases that match TRBD1. The CDR3 loop spans 15 amino acids. The J segment lost 5 bases and the V segment lost 6 bases, leaving 10 bases of the junction unmatched. CDR1 and CDR2 (germline): MNHNS, SASEGT. CDR3 bases: TGTGCCAGCAGGCGAACCGGGACAGGGGTCGACGAGCAGTACTTC. Its protein is CASRRTGTGVDEQYF.